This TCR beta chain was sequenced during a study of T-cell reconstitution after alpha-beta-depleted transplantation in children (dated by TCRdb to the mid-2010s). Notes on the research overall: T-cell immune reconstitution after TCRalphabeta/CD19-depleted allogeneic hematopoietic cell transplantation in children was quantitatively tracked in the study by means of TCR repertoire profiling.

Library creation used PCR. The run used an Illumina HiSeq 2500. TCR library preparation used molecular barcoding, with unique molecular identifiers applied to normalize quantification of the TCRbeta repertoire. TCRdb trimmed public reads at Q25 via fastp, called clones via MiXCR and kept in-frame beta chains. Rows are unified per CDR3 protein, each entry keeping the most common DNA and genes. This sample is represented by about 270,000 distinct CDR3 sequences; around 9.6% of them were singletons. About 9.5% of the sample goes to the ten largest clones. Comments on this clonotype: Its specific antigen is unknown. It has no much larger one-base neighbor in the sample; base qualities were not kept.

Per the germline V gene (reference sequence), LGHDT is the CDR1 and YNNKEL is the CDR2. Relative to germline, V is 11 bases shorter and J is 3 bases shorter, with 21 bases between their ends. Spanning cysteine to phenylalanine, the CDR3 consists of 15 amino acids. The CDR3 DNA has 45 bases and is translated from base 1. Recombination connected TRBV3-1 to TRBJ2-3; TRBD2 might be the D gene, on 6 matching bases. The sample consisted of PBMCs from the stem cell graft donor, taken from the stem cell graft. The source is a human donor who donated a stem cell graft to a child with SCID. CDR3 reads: CACTKVGTWTDTQYF. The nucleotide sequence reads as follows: TGTGCCTGCACCAAAGTGGGGACTTGGACAGATACGCAGTATTTT.